Sequencing of this T cell receptor (beta chain) was carried out in a study of cytomegalovirus exposure and HLA in healthy donors (TCRdb year 2017). Study-wide context: According to an earlier analysis of around 600 of the donors, 150 million to 200 million T cells yielded 120 million or so unique TCR beta sequences and approximately 280 Gb of sequence data. An early release that covered 500 to 800 HLA-typed donors contained approximately 300 gigabases of sequencing data and approximately 85 million unique TCR sequences. Of the approximately 370 genotyped donors, approximately 81% were placed in the genetic ancestry cluster associated with self-reported Caucasian donors. The study was designed to test whether signatures of past pathogen exposure could be identified by cataloging public T cell receptors. Using immunosequencing, the study profiled T cell repertoires from roughly 650 subjects and related those repertoires to cytomegalovirus serostatus. A separate validation cohort of about 110 different subjects was used in addition to the 666-subject first cohort. To predict cytomegalovirus infection status, the study combined high-throughput TCR immunosequencing, statistical association of individual TCRs with disease status, and machine learning. In a later analysis, previously published TCR beta repertoires from some 640 donors were re-analyzed and high-resolution HLA genotyping was added so that TCR occurrence patterns could be studied. Rather than using new phenotypic data, the later analysis identified candidate immune exposures from TCR beta sequences and from how often those sequences occurred across donors. To decide whether each TCR beta V gene segment behaved as functional or pseudogenic, an earlier analysis of approximately 600 of the donors relied on high-throughput TCR beta sequencing. Alongside the repertoire data, information on donor age, sex, ethnicity and CMV serostatus was compiled. Genome-wide SNP genotypes for about three fifths of the roughly 700 donors were used in a later genetic analysis, which treated that subset as a discovery cohort. Every discovery cohort repertoire had been produced on one sequencing platform. Class I and class II HLA loci were covered by the typing at four-digit resolution. Typing coverage varied by locus: roughly 629-630 donors for A, B, C, DRB1 and DQB1; 500 to 550 for DQA1; approximately 610 for DPA1; around 450 for DPB1. A handful of DR-DQ haplotypes were handled as single units for association and clustering because linkage in the cohort was strong. On average, roughly 240,000 unique TCR beta nucleotide sequences were sequenced per donor among some 420 genotyped donors of the cohort, with 15% to 20% of those sequences being non-productive.

Points the paper makes about the study in general: Because HLA typing was missing for some donors at each locus, association tests included only the typed subset. According to the authors, the approach could potentially be generalized to other disease states and immunological phenotypes. In both the original and validation cohorts, the classifier was reported to diagnose cytomegalovirus status with high specificity and sensitivity. A cluster of highly shared sequence variants was judged likely to be a technical artifact of the sequencing pipeline. An earlier analysis of some 560 of the donors showed that most TCR beta V segments appeared in productive rearrangements either about 90% or about 30% of the time, which broadly matched IMGT annotations. A further reported finding was that TCR beta sequences accurately predicted the HLA-A and HLA-B alleles for most subjects in the first cohort. The study gave a list of over 150 TCR beta chains associated with cytomegalovirus. In a later analysis, most CMV-associated TCR beta chains were found to appear HLA-restricted, with HLA associations seemingly driven largely by CMV exposure. An association between a missense DCLRE1C variant and V-gene and J-gene trimming of TCR beta chains was found in a later genetic analysis and replicated in an independent cohort. A few of the identified cytomegalovirus-associated TCR beta chains were confirmed in vitro to be specific for cytomegalovirus antigens. Several of the top co-occurrence clusters appeared to be linked to parvovirus B19, influenza, CMV and Epstein-Barr virus, according to a later analysis. Presence/absence analyses assumed roughly uniform sequencing depth across donors, an assumption that may not hold. Because counts were too low, under 20 rarely observed V segments, including chromosome 9 orphons, were left out of the earlier analysis of about 500 of the donors. According to a later genetic analysis, donors in an Asian-associated ancestry cluster had fewer N-insertions in productive TCRs than the roughly 670-donor mean. The 87-base-pair reads could not distinguish some IMGT-functional V segments, including TRBV6-2 and TRBV6-3, so those segments were excluded. A later analysis found that TCR association rates varied across HLA loci, with DRB1 alleles showing the most associated TCRs and HLA-C alleles the fewest. A later analysis associated some 17,000 TCR beta sequences with specific HLA alleles at a false discovery rate of 0.05. In this cohort, only TCR beta chains were sequenced, and detectable features were limited by the absence of alpha or paired-chain data. Linkage disequilibrium might explain the correlated functional status among segregating V segments, but an unknown experimental factor could not be excluded. For the cohort, immune exposure information was limited to CMV serostatus. Compared with equally common non-associated chains, HLA-associated TCR beta chains in a later analysis were more clonally expanded and had lower generation probabilities. When HLA alleles, especially DR and DQ, strongly co-occurred, attributing TCR associations to individual alleles was difficult. Across donors, most TCR sequences were observed very rarely, whereas some public TCRs were present in many individuals.

Receptors were amplified or captured by the immunoSEQ multiplex PCR assay. For the multiplex PCR, a mixture combining 60 forward primers for TCR Vbeta segments and 13 reverse primers for TCR Jbeta segments was used. The CDR3 region of rearranged TCR beta genes was amplified from genomic DNA with a multiplex PCR assay. On the Illumina HiSeq System, the amplified TCR beta libraries were sequenced as 87-base-pair reads. Under the source paper's analysis protocol: A later analysis tallied tens of millions of unique TCR beta chains across the approximately 670 repertoires, and approximately 12 million of those chains were shared by two or more donors. Raw reads were error-corrected and collapsed into unique sequences by a nearest-neighbor algorithm in which closely related sequences were merged to remove PCR and sequencing errors. Alignment of CDR3 sequences to IMGT reference sequences was used to assign V, D and J gene segments. For a sequence to be retained, a match of at least six nucleotides to both a V gene segment and a J gene segment was required. A rearrangement was called productive if the CDR3 had no stop codons and remained in frame with V and J, and every other rearrangement was called non-productive. CDR3 was defined according to IMGT convention as the region running from the second conserved V-encoded cysteine to the conserved J-encoded phenylalanine. The earlier analysis of approximately 500 of the donors excluded sequences that lacked an unambiguous match to a single V gene segment. An earlier analysis of some 500 of the donors classified V segments as functional when productive rearrangements were above 56.7% and as segregating when the standard deviation between donors was above 5%. A statistical classification framework was built to diagnose cytomegalovirus status from the catalog of TCR beta chain sequences. V and J gene assignment, in a later analysis, came from comparing TCR nucleotide sequences with IMGT/GENE-DB human TR gene sequences. The TCRdist pipeline was used in a later analysis to assign CDR3 sequences and most-parsimonious VDJ recombination scenarios. In a later analysis, each TCR beta chain was defined by its CDR3 amino acid sequence together with its V-gene family, and reads lacking a unique V-gene family were excluded. As a way to deal with suspected cross-contamination and a sequencing artifact, a later analysis dropped 592 nucleotide sequences that were highly shared and had low generation probability. In a later analysis, a clonal expansion index for each public chain was calculated from normalized within-repertoire ranks of inferred template counts. In a later analysis, generation probabilities were computed using a VDJ recombination model fitted to out-of-frame rearrangements, and the results were checked against IGoR. In a later analysis, hypergeometric tests were used to score TCR-TCR, TCR-HLA and TCR-CMV co-occurrence, with a repertoire-size bias correction applied to TCR pairs. False discovery rates were estimated in a later analysis by permuting HLA or CMV assignments 20 times. In a later analysis, co-occurring TCRs were grouped with DBSCAN, and TCRdist sequence similarity was added when clustering was performed within HLA-allele-positive subsets. Repertoires with fewer than 30,000 or more than 120,000 public chains, plus five repertoires with anomalous nucleotide sharing, were excluded from co-occurrence clustering. This immuneACCESS table, as held by TCRdb, lists in-frame sequences with V and J called but not all clones. Of the missing ones, under half trace to an unresolved V gene in checked studies; the others have no known cause. V, J and clone size reflect that table, while D and trimming were determined from the DNA. The sample table gives just over 150,000 clones. The ten most abundant clones make up 1% to 1.5% of the sample.

Worth noting for this clone: Its target antigen remains unknown.

The cohort consisted of 650 to 700 healthy bone marrow donors. At the time of sampling, every cohort member was nominally healthy, though immune exposures that went unrecorded were likely present. The donor was CMV seronegative and belonged to the group of over 300 seronegative cohort members. Each donor provided a peripheral blood sample, and peripheral blood mononuclear cells were used for TCR beta sequencing. Genomic DNA was extracted from the blood cell samples with the Qiagen DNeasy Blood Extraction Kit. As encoded in the germline V gene, CDR1 is SGHTA while CDR2 is FQGTGA. V is trimmed back by 4 bases and J by 6 bases, and the junction contains 6 bases that no gene match accounts for. The CDR3, from cysteine to phenylalanine, totals 15 residues. Just CDR3 DNA is preserved here, 45 bases in frame from base 1.

Sequencing was performed on PBMCs. Here the chain combines TRBV7-3 and TRBJ1-6; 7 central nucleotides agree with TRBD1. The TCR was taken from a woman in her sixties in good health and CMV-seronegative. The bases read TGTGCCAGCAGCTCCCGAGGGGGCTTTAATTCACCCCTCCACTTT. It codes for CASSSRGGFNSPLHF.